This T cell receptor (beta chain) was documented in a study of T cells in Graves' hyperthyroidism and ophthalmopathy. This clonotype came up once. CDR1 is DFQATT, CDR2 SNEGSKA, per germline (reference sequence). V lost 4 bases, J lost 0 bases, and 6 bases lay in between. The CDR3 sequence is 13 residues long. From RNA transcripts, TCR beta CDR3 regions were amplified. HTBI primers were used for first-round RT-PCR of the TCR CDR3. TCRdb itself ran the multiplex PCR reads through MiXCR, one entry per CDR3 protein. Of about 600,000 distinct CDR3 sequences in the sample, approximately 14% were seen once. Sequenced sample: blood. V usage is TRBV20-1 and J usage is TRBJ1-4; D is ambiguous. This clonotype originated in a woman younger than 35 with Graves' ophthalmopathy. In nucleotides, the CDR3 is TGCAGTGCTACTGAAACAACTAATGAAAAACTGTTTTTT. Amino acid sequence: CSATETTNEKLFF.